This TCR beta chain is from a study of identical twins. MiXCR, run by TCRdb on the 5' RACE reads, gives a single entry per CDR3 protein. There are under 450,000 distinct CDR3 sequences in the sample; approximately 17% occur only once, and around 10% lies in the top ten. The sample holds many counts of this clonotype. Its antigen is unidentified. Trimming left V 0 bases short and J 7 bases short, with 13 bases between. CDR3 length: 14 amino acids. CDR1 and CDR2 (germline): LGHDT, YNNKEL (reference sequence). General study findings and limits: Findings depended on cross-sectional statistics rather than tracking the same donors.

The sequenced material came from naive T cells sorted from blood. V and J are TRBV3-1 and TRBJ2-7; no clear D. The source of this sequence is a man aged 45-60 years in good health. CDR3 coding DNA: TGTGCCAGCAGCCAAGATCCACCCACGAGGGAGCAGTACTTC. This translates into CASSQDPPTREQYF.